These T cell receptor beta chains were read from a single sample in a study of T cell responses to AZD1222 COVID-19 vaccine. Method: immunoSEQ multiplex PCR; TCRdb's copy keeps in-frame clones and lacks some. The table records 150,000 to 200,000 clones, around 94% of them present only once. The input for sequencing was peripheral blood, taken 28 days after the second AZD1222 dose. These receptors all stem from an adult who received the AZD1222 COVID-19 vaccine. Both conserved end residues are part of each CDR3. Fields, in order: CDR3 DNA, CDR3 protein, clone size, J gene, V gene, D gene. D genes are given only for firm matches. Where a row states a size, it is once, few, many or the class of an expanded clone; other rows omit it.

TGCAGCGTTGTGGGCCTCGAGGGGGCCCTCCAAGAGACCCAGTACTTC CSVVGLEGALQETQYF . TRBJ2-5 TRBV29-1 TRBD1
TGTGCCAGAAGCTTAGCGGGGACTCCGGAAAACTATGGCTACACCTTC CARSLAGTPENYGYTF . TRBJ1-2 TRBV7-5 .
TGTGCCACCAGCAGAGATCGTCTGGGGGTAGGCACCTTC CATSRDRLGVGTF . TRBJ1-2 TRBV15 .
TGCGCCAGCAGCCATCGGGAGAGCTCCTACAATGAGCAGTTCTTC CASSHRESSYNEQFF . TRBJ2-1 TRBV4-1 .
TGCGCCAGCAGCCAAGTTATAAGTTATAATCAGCCCCAGCATTTT CASSQVISYNQPQHF . TRBJ1-5 TRBV4-1 .
TGTGCCAGCAGGGACAGGGTCCACGAGCAGTACTTC CASRDRVHEQYF . TRBJ2-7 TRBV12-3/TRBV12-4 TRBD1
TGTGCCAGCAGTTGGAGGGGGGGGTATGGCTACACCTTC CASSWRGGYGYTF . TRBJ1-2 TRBV28 .
TGTGCCAGCAGCCAAAAGAGGCCGACAGGGCGCGGCACTGAAGCTTTCTTT CASSQKRPTGRGTEAFF . TRBJ1-1 TRBV14 TRBD1
TGTGCCAGTAGTCCGGGGACCGGGACGGTATATGGCTACACCTTC CASSPGTGTVYGYTF . TRBJ1-2 TRBV19 .
TGTGCCAGCAGCGGACGCCTGCGGCGGGGGCCCTCCCAAGAGACCCAGTACTTC CASSGRLRRGPSQETQYF . TRBJ2-5 TRBV11-3 .
TGTGCCAGCAGTCGCCGGGACCGATACGAGCAGTACTTC CASSRRDRYEQYF . TRBJ2-7 TRBV6-5 .
TGTGCCAGCCATAGAGGGGGCTTACAGCCCCAGCATTTT CASHRGGLQPQHF . TRBJ1-5 TRBV6-5 TRBD1
TGTGCCATCAGTGAGGGGACAACAGGAAACACCATATATTTT CAISEGTTGNTIYF few TRBJ1-3 TRBV10-3 .
TGCGCCAGCAGCTCGGGATCCGTAGAGACCCAGTACTTC CASSSGSVETQYF . TRBJ2-5 TRBV5-1 .
TGTGCCAGTAGACCCGGGACGGCTAGCACAGATACGCAGTATTTT CASRPGTASTDTQYF . TRBJ2-3 TRBV19 .
TGCGCCAGCAGCTTGGGCAGCGGGAGGGTAACAGATACGCAGTATTTT CASSLGSGRVTDTQYF . TRBJ2-3 TRBV5-1 TRBD2
TGTGCCAGCAGCTCAGTGAGGGTCGGCACTGAAGCTTTCTTT CASSSVRVGTEAFF . TRBJ1-1 TRBV7-8 .
TGTGCCAGCAGTGCCCTACTACTAGCGGGAGCCCCAGATACGCAGTATTTT CASSALLLAGAPDTQYF . TRBJ2-3 TRBV27 TRBD2
TGTGCCAGCAGTGACTCGACAGGGGGCTCCTATAATTCACCCCTCCACTTT CASSDSTGGSYNSPLHF . TRBJ1-6 TRBV6-4 TRBD1
TGTGCCAGCAGTTTATGGGCCGCTAATCAGCCCCAGCATTTT CASSLWAANQPQHF . TRBJ1-5 TRBV28 .
TGTGCCAGCAGTTTTGCGGGACAGGGGATTAAACAGCCCCAGCATTTT CASSFAGQGIKQPQHF . TRBJ1-5 TRBV28 TRBD1
TGTGCCAGCAGTTTTTTCGGGAGCTCCTACAATGAGCAGTTCTTC CASSFFGSSYNEQFF . TRBJ2-1 TRBV28 .
TGTGCCAGCAGCTTAGGTGCGGGTAGGAACACTGAAGCTTTCTTT CASSLGAGRNTEAFF . TRBJ1-1 TRBV7-2 .
TGCGCCAGCAGCCCTGAAGGGACAGATACGCAGTATTTT CASSPEGTDTQYF . TRBJ2-3 TRBV5-1 .
TGTGCCAGCAGCCCCCAAGAGAAGGGCACTGAAGCTTTCTTT CASSPQEKGTEAFF . TRBJ1-1 TRBV3-1/TRBV3-2 .
TGTGCCAGCAGTCCCGCAGGGGATCAGCCCCAGCATTTT CASSPAGDQPQHF . TRBJ1-5 TRBV12-3/TRBV12-4 .
TGTGCCAGCAGCGGAGCGGGACTGACCGGGGAGCTGTTTTTT CASSGAGLTGELFF . TRBJ2-2 TRBV11-2 TRBD2
TGTGCCAGCAGCTTAGGGCGGGGGCTCGGTGAAAAACTGTTTTTT CASSLGRGLGEKLFF . TRBJ1-4 TRBV7-2 .
TGTGCCAGTAGTATTACAGGGGTGCTAAACACTGAAGCTTTCTTT CASSITGVLNTEAFF . TRBJ1-1 TRBV19 TRBD1
TGTGCTAGTGGCAAACAGGGTTCAGAGCAGTTCTTC CASGKQGSEQFF . TRBJ2-1 TRBV12-5 .
TGTGCCAGCAGCTTAGCCACCTACGAGCAGTACTTC CASSLATYEQYF . TRBJ2-7 TRBV11-2 .
TGTGCCAGCCTAGGGGGGGAGACCCAGTACTTC CASLGGETQYF . TRBJ2-5 TRBV11-2 .
TGTGCCAGCTCACCATGGACAGGGGACACCGGGGAGCTGTTTTTT CASSPWTGDTGELFF . TRBJ2-2 TRBV18 TRBD1
TGTGCCAGCAGTTTAGGATATGGCTACACCTTC CASSLGYGYTF . TRBJ1-2 TRBV12-3/TRBV12-4 .
TGCGCCAGCAGCTCACTAGCGGGAAATGAGCAGTTCTTC CASSSLAGNEQFF . TRBJ2-1 TRBV5-1 TRBD2
TGTGCCAGCAGTTTCTCAGAGAATCAGCCCCAGCATTTT CASSFSENQPQHF . TRBJ1-5 TRBV27 .
TGTGCCAGCAGCTTAGGCATGGCGGACTATGGCTACACCTTC CASSLGMADYGYTF . TRBJ1-2 TRBV13 .
TGTGCCAGCAGCCTCACGCCGGCTTTCTCTGGAAACACCATATATTTT CASSLTPAFSGNTIYF once TRBJ1-3 TRBV7-8 .
TGCGCCAGCAGTGGAGGGACAGCCAGAAATTCACCCCTCCACTTT CASSGGTARNSPLHF . TRBJ1-6 TRBV10-1 TRBD1
TGTGCCAGCAGCCAAGAGGGCATGCTTGGTGACAGGGGGGACACCGGGGAGCTGTTTTTT CASSQEGMLGDRGDTGELFF . TRBJ2-2 TRBV4-2 TRBD1
TGTGCCAGCAGTGAGAGATATGAAAAACTGTTTTTT CASSERYEKLFF few TRBJ1-4 TRBV2 .
TGCGCCAGCAGCCCGGGACAGGGGAACTACAATGAGCAGTTCTTC CASSPGQGNYNEQFF once TRBJ2-1 TRBV5-1 TRBD1
TGTGCCAGCAGCTTACCCCGTTTGGGCGGGACGTACGAGCAGTACTTC CASSLPRLGGTYEQYF . TRBJ2-7 TRBV11-2 .
TGTGCCAGCAGCAGGGCCTACAATGAGCAGTTCTTC CASSRAYNEQFF . TRBJ2-1 TRBV11-3 .
TGTGCCAGCAGCTCCCTACTCGACAACAATGAAAAACTGTTTTTT CASSSLLDNNEKLFF . TRBJ1-4 TRBV5-6 .
TGTGCCAGTAGTATCCAGGGGGGGCGGGCTAGCAATCAGCCCCAGCATTTT CASSIQGGRASNQPQHF . TRBJ1-5 TRBV19 TRBD1
TGTGCCAGTAGTATAGACAGCAATACGCAGTATTTT CASSIDSNTQYF . TRBJ2-3 TRBV19 .
TGTGCCTGGAGTAAGCAACAGGGAGCTAACTATGGCTACACCTTC CAWSKQQGANYGYTF . TRBJ1-2 TRBV30 .
TGTGCCAGTAGTATGGGACTCAAATGGGGGTTCAGTTCCTACGAGCAGTACTTC CASSMGLKWGFSSYEQYF . TRBJ2-7 TRBV19 .
TGTGCCAGCTCACCTCAGGGGGACTATGGCTACACCTTC CASSPQGDYGYTF . TRBJ1-2 TRBV18 TRBD1
TGCGCCAGCAGCTGGGGGACAGAGAACACTGAAGCTTTCTTT CASSWGTENTEAFF . TRBJ1-1 TRBV5-1 TRBD1
TGTGCCAGCAGCTTATTTGGTCAGGGCCTCAGCCAGCCCCAGCATTTT CASSLFGQGLSQPQHF . TRBJ1-5 TRBV7-8 .
TGTGCCAGCAGCTTGGGGGGACAGGGAAATGAAAAACTGTTTTTT CASSLGGQGNEKLFF once TRBJ1-4 TRBV5-4 TRBD1
TGTGCCAGCAGCTCAGGGACAGGAGGTTTGGAGACCCAGTACTTC CASSSGTGGLETQYF . TRBJ2-5 TRBV5-4 TRBD1
TGTGCCAGCTCACCATATTGGGACAGACCAACTGAAGCTTTCTTT CASSPYWDRPTEAFF . TRBJ1-1 TRBV18 TRBD1
TGTGCCAGCAGTGACCCCCACAGCTCGGGGGACGATAATTCACCCCTCCACTTT CASSDPHSSGDDNSPLHF . TRBJ1-6 TRBV25-1 .
TGTGCCAGCAGCTTAGTGGCAACCACTGAAGCTTTCTTT CASSLVATTEAFF . TRBJ1-1 TRBV7-9 .